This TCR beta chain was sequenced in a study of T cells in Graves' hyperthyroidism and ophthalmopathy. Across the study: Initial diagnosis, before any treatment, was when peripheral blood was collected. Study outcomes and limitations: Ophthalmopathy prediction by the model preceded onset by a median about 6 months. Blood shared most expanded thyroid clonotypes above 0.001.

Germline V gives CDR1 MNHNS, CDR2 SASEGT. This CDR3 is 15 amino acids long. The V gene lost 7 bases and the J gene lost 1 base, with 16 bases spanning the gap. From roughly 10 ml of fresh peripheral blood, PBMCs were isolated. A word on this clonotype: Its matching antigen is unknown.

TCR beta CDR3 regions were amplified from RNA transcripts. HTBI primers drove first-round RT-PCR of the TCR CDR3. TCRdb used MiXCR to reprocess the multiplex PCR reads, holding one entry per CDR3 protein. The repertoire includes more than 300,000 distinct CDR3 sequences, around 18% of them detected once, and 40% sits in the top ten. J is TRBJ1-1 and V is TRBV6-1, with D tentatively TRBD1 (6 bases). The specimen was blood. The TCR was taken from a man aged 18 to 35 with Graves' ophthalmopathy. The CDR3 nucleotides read TGTGCCAGCAAGGAGGGGGGGACTCGGAACACTGAAGCTTTCTTT. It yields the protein CASKEGGTRNTEAFF.